A single sample is the source of the 31 T cell receptor beta chains below, sequenced in a study of identical twins. TCRdb called the 5' RACE reads again in MiXCR, with one record for every CDR3 protein. The data contain around 450,000 distinct CDR3 sequences, over 12% of them singletons. The sample was also reused in another study, on yellow fever vaccine responses in identical twins.

Sequenced material: CD4+ T cells sorted from blood. These receptors were taken from a young woman in good health.

In this sample, this clonotype turned up a few times. This sequence joins TRBV6-1 and TRBJ2-2, with TRBD2 matching 7 bases. The junction had 5 bases not matched to a gene; V was cut back by 5 bases and J by 5 bases. The germline CDR1 and CDR2 sequences are MNHNS and SASEGT. This CDR3 comprises 14 residues. In DNA, the CDR3 is TGTGCCAGCAGTCCCGACGGGGGGACCGGGGAGCTGTTTTTT. It codes for CASSPDGGTGELFF.

The CDR3 nucleotides read TGTGCCAGCAACAGGGACAGGGGAGCGAAAAACATTCAGTACTTC. Its protein is CASNRDRGAKNIQYF. V is TRBV5-6 and J is TRBJ2-4, with TRBD1 matching 10 bases. This CDR3 has 15 amino acids. CDR1 SGHDT and CDR2 YYEEEE come from the germline V gene. J gave up 4 bases and V 6 bases, and 7 bases lay outside the gene matches. The full variable domain, completed using reference TRBV5-6 and TRBJ2-4, is DAGVTQSPTHLIKTRGQQVTLRCSPKSGHDTVSWYQQALGQGPQFIFQYYEEEERQRGNFPDRFSGHQFPNYSSELNVNALLLGDSALYLCASNRDRGAKNIQYFGAGTRLSVL.

This sequence joins TRBV12-3 or TRBV12-4 and TRBJ1-5; 7 bases are a match to TRBD1. With V trimmed by 1 base and J by 11 bases, 8 bases remained unmatched. The CDR3 contains 14 residues. CDR3 coding DNA: TGTGCCAGCAGTTTAGAAGACAGGGCTGTAGCCCAGCATTTT. Translating gives CASSLEDRAVAQHF.

This clonotype was seen repeatedly, ten times or more. The chain links TRBV3-1 to TRBJ2-5, with D possibly being TRBD2 (5 bases). This CDR3 has 13 residues. Germline V gene data show CDR1 as LGHDT and CDR2 as YNNKEL (reference sequence). Trimming shortened V by 1 base and J by 4 bases, and 7 bases separated the two germline ends. The CDR3 reads CASSQGRTETQYF. The CDR3 DNA reads TGTGCCAGCAGCCAAGGGAGGACAGAGACCCAGTACTTC.

The gene calls are TRBV12-3 or TRBV12-4 and TRBJ2-5; TRBD2 aligns across 9 bases. The CDR3 totals 15 residues. The trim removed 5 bases at V and 2 bases at J, leaving 6 bases unmatched. In DNA form, the CDR3 reads TGTGCCAGCAGTCCCGGACTAGCGCTGCAAGAGACCCAGTACTTC. Protein sequence: CASSPGLALQETQYF.

Only a few counts were recorded for this clonotype. This sequence joins TRBV5-1 and TRBJ2-3; D remains unclear. V was clipped by 3 bases and J by 2 bases, with 7 bases between them. The CDR3 runs 13 residues. CDR1 and CDR2 from the germline V gene are SGHRS and YFSETQ. The CDR3 is CASSSFTTDTQYF. CDR3 sequence (DNA): TGCGCCAGCAGCTCGTTCACCACAGATACGCAGTATTTT.

The rearrangement uses TRBV27 and TRBJ1-5; no reliable D call. This CDR3 comprises 16 residues. V dropped 6 bases and J dropped 4 bases, with 19 bases sitting between them. The V gene's germline CDR1 is MNHEY and CDR2 SMNVEV (reference sequence). CDR3 bases: TGTGCCAGCAGCCCTGATTGGGGTAGGGTGAATCAGCCCCAGCATTTT. It codes for CASSPDWGRVNQPQHF.

This clonotype has more than one count but fewer than ten. The chain links TRBV15 to TRBJ2-2; possibly TRBD2 for D (5 bases). Trimming took 0 bases from V and 5 from J, leaving 13 bases between them. Germline CDR1 and CDR2: LNHNV and YYDKDF (reference sequence). The CDR3 contains 16 residues. CDR3 nucleotides: TGTGCCACCAGCAGAGAGTACGGGGAAAGAACCGGGGAGCTGTTTTTT. Translation: CATSREYGERTGELFF.

This rearrangement joins TRBV14 to TRBJ2-1; possibly TRBD2 for D (6 bases). Germline V gene data show CDR1 as SGHDN and CDR2 as FVKESK. V was clipped by 1 base and J by 6 bases, with 10 bases between them. The CDR3 runs 14 residues. The CDR3 here is CASSQAGARNEQFF. As DNA, the CDR3 is TGTGCCAGCAGCCAAGCGGGAGCACGCAATGAGCAGTTCTTC.

This clonotype appeared many times. This chain uses TRBV3-1 with TRBJ2-1, with D maybe TRBD1 (7 bases). CDR1 and CDR2 from the germline V gene are LGHDT and YNNKEL (reference sequence). This CDR3 has 16 amino acids. Trimming removed 0 bases from V and 9 bases from J, with 18 bases in between. CDR3 sequence reads: CASSQDRRRGRSEQFF. CDR3 coding DNA: TGTGCCAGCAGCCAAGATCGTAGGAGGGGGCGTAGTGAGCAGTTCTTC.

This clonotype showed up just a few times. The gene calls are TRBV18 and TRBJ2-7, with 9 bases lining up with TRBD1. The CDR3 loop spans 16 amino acids. V shed 2 bases and J 6 bases; nucleotides not matched to a gene: 11. The V gene's germline CDR1 is KGHSH and CDR2 LQKENI. The CDR3 coding sequence is TGTGCCAGCTCACCATATGAACAGGGGGCGGCTGGCGAGCAGTACTTC. Protein sequence: CASSPYEQGAAGEQYF.

There are a few counts of this clonotype. This rearrangement joins TRBV3-1 to TRBJ2-2; TRBD1 aligns across 9 bases. Germline lookup yields CDR1 LGHDT and CDR2 YNNKEL (reference sequence). The V and J ends lost 8 bases and 7 bases, in that order; junction bases with no gene match: 5. The CDR3 has 13 residues. CDR3 nucleotides: TGTGCCAGCGGTACAGGGGGCTTCGGGGAGCTGTTTTTT. This gives the protein CASGTGGFGELFF.

The J gene is TRBJ2-4, the V gene TRBV5-6; D remains unclear. Germline V gene sequence: CDR1 SGHDT, CDR2 YYEEEE. This CDR3 region has 14 residues. Between the trimmed V and J ends, which lost 4 bases and 3 bases, there was a span of 11 bases. The CDR3 DNA reads as TGTGCCAGCAGCCACGCCGCGGTCAAAAACATTCAGTACTTC. Translating gives CASSHAAVKNIQYF.

This clonotype was detected only a few times. CDR3 DNA sequence: TGTGCCAGCAGCCCCTCTTTAGATACGCAGTATTTT. Protein sequence: CASSPSLDTQYF. J is TRBJ2-3 and V is TRBV7-2; no definite D call. Germline V gene data show CDR1 as SGHTA and CDR2 as FQGNSA. Trimming shortened V by 5 bases and J by 5 bases, and 8 bases separated the two germline ends. The CDR3 contains 12 residues.

V usage is TRBV20-1 and J usage is TRBJ2-4; D gene ambiguous. From germline, CDR1 is DFQATT and CDR2 SNEGSKA (reference sequence). The CDR3 is 12 amino acids. Trimming took 8 bases from V and 6 from J, leaving 14 bases between them. This CDR3 reads CSPTGSLNIQYF. The CDR3 bases are TGCAGTCCAACGGGCTCCTTAAACATTCAGTACTTC.

This clonotype appeared many times. The chain employs TRBV18 and TRBJ2-7; no clear D. This CDR3 has 13 amino acids. Germline values: CDR1 KGHSH, CDR2 LQKENI. V gave up 4 bases and J gave up 3 bases, with 10 bases separating them. The CDR3 sequence is CASSQGRSYEQYF. The CDR3 coding sequence is TGTGCCAGCTCACAAGGACGTAGCTACGAGCAGTACTTC.

CDR3 residues: CASSQITGGIGGVKNTGELFF. Here the CDR3 DNA reads TGTGCCAGCAGCCAAATAACAGGGGGCATCGGCGGAGTAAAGAACACCGGGGAGCTGTTTTTT. This chain links TRBV4-2 with TRBJ2-2; 9 nucleotides align to TRBD1. The J segment lost 1 base and the V segment lost 2 bases, leaving 17 bases of the junction unmatched. The length of the CDR3 is 21 residues. Germline values: CDR1 LGHNA, CDR2 YNFKEQ.

This clonotype was counted between two and nine times. The chain carries TRBV29-1 and TRBJ2-7, with 7 bases fitting TRBD2. The V segment lost 4 bases and the J segment 2 bases; nucleotides outside the gene matches: 11. The germline CDR1 and CDR2 sequences are SQVTM and ANQGSEA. The CDR3 totals 15 residues. The CDR3 sequence is CSVVIGGRVPYEQYF. The CDR3 DNA sequence: TGCAGCGTTGTAATCGGCGGGAGAGTGCCCTACGAGCAGTACTTC.

This chain connects TRBV28 to TRBJ1-4, with unresolved D. This CDR3 has 15 residues. Germline CDR1 reads MDHEN; CDR2 reads SYDVKM. Trimming cost V 1 base and J 8 bases, with 14 bases left between them. In nucleotides, the CDR3 is TGTGCCAGCAGTTTATATGCCCGGTCCACCGAAAAACTGTTTTTT. The encoded protein is CASSLYARSTEKLFF.

This clonotype was observed many times. The gene calls are TRBV12-3 or TRBV12-4 and TRBJ1-5; 7 bases are shared with TRBD1. The CDR3 sequence is 13 residues long. Unmatched junction bases numbered 3, after V lost 5 bases and J lost 5 bases. DNA for the CDR3: TGTGCCAGCAGTCGGGACAGAGATCAGCCCCAGCATTTT. Amino acid sequence: CASSRDRDQPQHF.

The rearrangement joins TRBV20-1 to TRBJ1-5, with D possibly TRBD1 on 6 matching bases. In germline, CDR1 is DFQATT, CDR2 SNEGSKA (reference sequence). V lost 3 bases and J 4 bases, leaving 13 bases between the germline ends. This CDR3 is built from 14 residues. The CDR3 loop is CSASSGQGNQPQHF. CDR3 in DNA: TGCAGTGCTAGCTCCGGGCAGGGGAATCAGCCCCAGCATTTT.

The rearrangement uses TRBV4-3 and TRBJ2-5; D is undetermined. The CDR3 sequence is 13 residues long. Germline loops: CDR1 LGHNA, CDR2 YSLEER. V was pared by 1 base and J by 5 bases, with 8 bases between. As DNA, the CDR3 is TGCGCCAGCAGCCAAGTTAGGGCGGAGACCCAGTACTTC. It encodes CASSQVRAETQYF.

This clonotype was observed a handful of times. This chain connects TRBV27 to TRBJ2-3; 10 bases map to TRBD2. CDR1 and CDR2 from the germline V gene are MNHEY and SMNVEV (reference sequence). This CDR3 region has 16 residues. The J segment lost 11 bases and the V segment lost 2 bases, leaving 13 bases of the junction unmatched. CDR3 protein: CASSLGTSGVGGKQYF. CDR3 coding DNA: TGTGCCAGCAGTTTAGGAACTAGCGGGGTTGGGGGAAAGCAGTATTTT.

The chain uses TRBV2 and TRBJ2-1; TRBD2 matches 9 bases. The trim removed 6 bases at V and 8 bases at J, leaving 11 bases unmatched. The CDR3 runs to 15 residues. Germline lookup yields CDR1 SNHLY and CDR2 FYNNEI. Here the CDR3 DNA reads TGTGCCAGCAGGATAGCGGGGGTCTTACAGGATGAGCAGTTCTTC. Amino acid sequence: CASRIAGVLQDEQFF.

In its sample, this clonotype was seen a few times. V usage is TRBV21-1 and J usage is TRBJ2-3. TRBV21-1 counts as a pseudogene. CDR3 length: 15 amino acids. DNA for the CDR3: TGTGCCAGCAGCAAAGTTCGTCGGCGCAGAGATACGCAGTATTTT. Its translation: CASSKVRRRRDTQYF.

The chain has TRBV4-3 and TRBJ2-7; D is possibly TRBD2 (6 bases). Trimming cost V 3 bases and J 2 bases, with 14 bases left between them. This CDR3 contains 15 residues. The germline V gene encodes CDR1 LGHNA and CDR2 YSLEER. The CDR3 spells CASSQGIAETYEQYF. In DNA form, the CDR3 reads TGCGCCAGCAGCCAGGGCATAGCGGAGACCTACGAGCAGTACTTC.

This clonotype was detected a few times. V is TRBV12-3 or TRBV12-4 and J is TRBJ2-5; perhaps TRBD2 as D (5 bases). The CDR3 is 15 residues long. V was trimmed by 6 bases and J by 5 bases, leaving 19 bases between them. DNA of the CDR3: TGTGCCAGCAGACCCCGCCGGGGTGGTGGGGAGACCCAGTACTTC. Encoded protein: CASRPRRGGGETQYF.

This clonotype was counted at least ten times. The chain employs TRBV12-3 or TRBV12-4 and TRBJ2-2, with D tentatively TRBD1 (8 bases). Trimming removed 6 bases at V and 5 bases at J, with 16 bases between. The CDR3 spans 15 residues. The CDR3 region has the DNA TGTGCCAGCAGCCCAGACAGGGGAGGGACCGGGGAGCTGTTTTTT. It specifies CASSPDRGGTGELFF.

This clonotype was seen ten or more times. The V gene is TRBV20-1, the J gene TRBJ2-4, with D tentatively TRBD2 (5 bases). The V and J ends lost 5 bases and 0 bases respectively, with 14 bases between them. There are 15 residues in the CDR3. Germline lookup yields CDR1 DFQATT and CDR2 SNEGSKA (reference sequence). The CDR3 DNA sequence: TGCAGTGCTTCGACGGGGAATCTAGCCAAAAACATTCAGTACTTC. Protein sequence: CSASTGNLAKNIQYF.

V gene TRBV4-1 combines with J gene TRBJ1-6; D gene uncertain. Germline V gene lookup returns CDR1 MGHRA and CDR2 YSYEKL. The V end lost 0 bases, the J end lost 8 bases, and 8 bases lay between the germline ends. The CDR3 is 14 amino acids. The CDR3 bases are TGCGCCAGCAGCCAAGAAACAACAGATTCACCCCTCCACTTT. Translation: CASSQETTDSPLHF.

This chain connects TRBV11-2 to TRBJ1-1, with D maybe TRBD1 (6 bases). Trimming left V 4 bases short and J 1 base short, with 13 bases between. Germline CDR1 is SGHAT and CDR2 is FQNNGV. CDR3 length: 15 residues. CDR3 in DNA: TGTGCCAGCAGCTCACGCGGACAGCAGAACACTGAAGCTTTCTTT. Amino acid sequence: CASSSRGQQNTEAFF.